The 4 T cell receptor beta chains reported below all come from one sample, sequenced in a study of cytomegalovirus exposure and HLA in healthy donors. In the PCR, 60 Vbeta and 13 Jbeta primers were used. Sequencing was performed with immunoSEQ multiplex PCR; in TCRdb, only in-frame clones are kept and a portion is missing. Of about 110,000 clones in the sample, approximately 80% were seen once. Sequencing was done on a sample of PBMCs. Receptor source: a woman younger than 45 in good health and CMV-seropositive.

This chain uses TRBV6-1 with TRBJ1-2; D gene uncertain. The CDR3 is 15 amino acids. Germline V CDR1 and CDR2: MNHNS, SASEGT. V was shortened by 2 bases and J by 8 bases, with 18 bases between the two germline ends. The chain's CDR3 is CASSERRVGAEGYTF. As DNA, the CDR3 is TGTGCCAGCAGTGAAAGGAGGGTGGGCGCGGAGGGCTACACCTTC.

CDR3 DNA: TGTGCCAGCAGCTCCGCCGGGGGGACCAATCAGCCCCAGCATTTT. Translation: CASSSAGGTNQPQHF. V gene TRBV11-3 combines with J gene TRBJ1-5; D perhaps matches TRBD1 (5 bases). The CDR3 contains 15 residues. The germline V gene encodes CDR1 SGHNT and CDR2 YENEEA. V shed 4 bases and J shed 3 bases, with 13 bases lying between them.

The rearrangement uses TRBV9 and TRBJ2-2; the match to TRBD2 covers 8 bases. CDR1 and CDR2 (germline): SGDLS, YYNGEE. The CDR3 is 16 amino acids. V was clipped by 4 bases and J by 1 base; unmatched bases: 6. CDR3 amino acids: CASSLAGGWNTGELFF. DNA for the CDR3: TGTGCCAGCAGCCTTGCGGGGGGCTGGAACACCGGGGAGCTGTTTTTT.

The chain combines TRBV19 with TRBJ2-6; perhaps TRBD1 as D (5 bases). This CDR3 comprises 18 residues. V was shortened by 3 bases and J by 0 bases, with 15 bases between the two germline ends. From germline, CDR1 is LNHDA and CDR2 SQIVND (reference sequence). The DNA for the CDR3 is TGTGCCAGTAGTATTGTCGCAGGGCTAAGCTCTGGGGCCAACGTCCTGACTTTC. Its protein product is CASSIVAGLSSGANVLTF.